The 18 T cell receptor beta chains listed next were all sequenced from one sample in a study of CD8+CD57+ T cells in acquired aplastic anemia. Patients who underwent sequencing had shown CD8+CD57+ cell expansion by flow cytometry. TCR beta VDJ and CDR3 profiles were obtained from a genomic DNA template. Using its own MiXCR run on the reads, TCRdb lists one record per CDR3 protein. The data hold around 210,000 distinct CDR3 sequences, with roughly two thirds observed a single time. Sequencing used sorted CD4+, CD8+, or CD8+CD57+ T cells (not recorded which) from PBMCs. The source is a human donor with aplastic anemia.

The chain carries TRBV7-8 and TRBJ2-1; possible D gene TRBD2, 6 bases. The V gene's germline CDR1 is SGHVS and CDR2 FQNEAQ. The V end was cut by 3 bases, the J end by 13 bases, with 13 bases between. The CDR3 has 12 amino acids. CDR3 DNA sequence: TGTGCCAGCAGCTTGGCCGGAGGGTTACAGTTCTTC. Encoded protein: CASSLAGGLQFF.

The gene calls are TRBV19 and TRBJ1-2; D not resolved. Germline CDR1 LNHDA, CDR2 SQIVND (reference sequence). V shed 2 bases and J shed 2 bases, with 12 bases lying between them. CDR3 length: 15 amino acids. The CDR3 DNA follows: TGTGCCAGTAGTATATTTGGCGGAATAAACTATGGCTACACCTTC. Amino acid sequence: CASSIFGGINYGYTF.

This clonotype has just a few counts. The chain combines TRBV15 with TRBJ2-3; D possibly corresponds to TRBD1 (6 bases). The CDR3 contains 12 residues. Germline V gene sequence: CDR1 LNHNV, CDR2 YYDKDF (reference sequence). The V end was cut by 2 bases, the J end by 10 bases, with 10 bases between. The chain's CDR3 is CATSRQQGPQYF. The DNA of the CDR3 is TGTGCCACCAGCAGACAACAGGGTCCGCAGTATTTT. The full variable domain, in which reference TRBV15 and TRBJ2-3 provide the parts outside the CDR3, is DAMVIQNPRYQVTQFGKPVTLSCSQTLNHNVMYWYQQKSSQAPKLLFHYYDKDFNNEADTPDNFQSRRPNTSFCFLDIRSPGLGDTAMYLCATSRQQGPQYFGPGTRLTVL.

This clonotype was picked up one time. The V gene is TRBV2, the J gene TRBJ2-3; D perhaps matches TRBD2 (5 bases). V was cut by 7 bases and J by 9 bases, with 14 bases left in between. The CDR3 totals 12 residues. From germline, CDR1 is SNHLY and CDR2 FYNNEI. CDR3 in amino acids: CASKPRDETQYF. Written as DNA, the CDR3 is TGTGCCAGCAAGCCTCGGGATGAGACGCAGTATTTT.

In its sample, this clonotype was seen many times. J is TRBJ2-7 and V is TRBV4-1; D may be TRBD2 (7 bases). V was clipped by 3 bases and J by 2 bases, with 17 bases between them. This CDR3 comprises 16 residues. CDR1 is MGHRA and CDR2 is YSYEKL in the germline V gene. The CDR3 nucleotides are TGCGCCAGCAGCCAGCCTCTTGGCGGGGGCACCTACGAGCAGTACTTC. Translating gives CASSQPLGGGTYEQYF.

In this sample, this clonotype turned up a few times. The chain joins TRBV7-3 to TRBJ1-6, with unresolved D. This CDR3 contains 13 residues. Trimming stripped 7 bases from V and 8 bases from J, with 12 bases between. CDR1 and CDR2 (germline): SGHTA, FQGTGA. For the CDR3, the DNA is TGTGCCAGCAACCAACTTCTGGATTCACCCCTCCACTTT. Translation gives CASNQLLDSPLHF.

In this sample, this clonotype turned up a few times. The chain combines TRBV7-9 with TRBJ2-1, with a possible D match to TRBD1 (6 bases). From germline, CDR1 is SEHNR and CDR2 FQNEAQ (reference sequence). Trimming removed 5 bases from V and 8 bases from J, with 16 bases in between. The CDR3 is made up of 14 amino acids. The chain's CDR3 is CASSAGTPVDEQFF. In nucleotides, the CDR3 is TGTGCCAGCAGCGCCGGGACACCGGTCGATGAGCAGTTCTTC.

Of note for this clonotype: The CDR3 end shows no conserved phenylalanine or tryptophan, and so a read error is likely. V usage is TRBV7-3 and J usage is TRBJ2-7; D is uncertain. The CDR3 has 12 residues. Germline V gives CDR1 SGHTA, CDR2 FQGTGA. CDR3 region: CTSSLFNREQYY. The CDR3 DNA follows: TGTACCAGCAGCTTGTTTAATCGCGAGCAGTACTAC.

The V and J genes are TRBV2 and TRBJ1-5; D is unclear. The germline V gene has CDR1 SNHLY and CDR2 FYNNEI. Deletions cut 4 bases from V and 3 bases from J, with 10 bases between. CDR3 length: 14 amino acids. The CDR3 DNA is TGTGCCAGCAGTGTAGCAAGGGCCAATCAGCCCCAGCATTTT. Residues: CASSVARANQPQHF.

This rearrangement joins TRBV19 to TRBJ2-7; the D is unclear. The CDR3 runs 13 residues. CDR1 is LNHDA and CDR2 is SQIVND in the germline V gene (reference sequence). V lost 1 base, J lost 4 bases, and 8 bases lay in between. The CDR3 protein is CASSIGLEYEQYF. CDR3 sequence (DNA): TGTGCCAGTAGTATAGGACTCGAGTACGAGCAGTACTTC.

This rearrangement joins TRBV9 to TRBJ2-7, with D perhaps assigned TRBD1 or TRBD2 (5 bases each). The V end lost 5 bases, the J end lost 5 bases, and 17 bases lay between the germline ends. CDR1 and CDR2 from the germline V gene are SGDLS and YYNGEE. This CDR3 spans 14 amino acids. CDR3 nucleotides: TGTGCCAGCAGGGTTGGGGGTGGGCTCCACGAGCAGTACTTC. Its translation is CASRVGGGLHEQYF.

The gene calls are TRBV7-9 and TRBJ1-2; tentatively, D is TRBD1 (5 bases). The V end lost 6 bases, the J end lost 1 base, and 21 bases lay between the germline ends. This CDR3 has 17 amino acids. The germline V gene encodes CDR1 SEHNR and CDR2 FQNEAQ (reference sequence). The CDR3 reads CASSSHRQGDGNYGYTF. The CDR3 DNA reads TGTGCCAGCAGTTCCCACCGGCAGGGAGATGGTAACTATGGCTACACCTTC.

The DNA for the CDR3 is TGTGCCAGCAACCCGGTGGAGACCCAGTACTTC. Protein: CASNPVETQYF. The chain recombines TRBV2 with TRBJ2-5; D call uncertain. The ends were cut back, 7 bases at V and 5 bases at J, with 8 bases in the middle. The CDR3 is 11 amino acids. Germline values: CDR1 SNHLY, CDR2 FYNNEI.

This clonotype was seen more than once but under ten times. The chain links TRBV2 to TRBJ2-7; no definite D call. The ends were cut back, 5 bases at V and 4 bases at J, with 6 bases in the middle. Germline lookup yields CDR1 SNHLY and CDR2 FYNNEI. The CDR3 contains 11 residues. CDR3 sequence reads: CASSPKYEQYF. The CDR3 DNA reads TGTGCCAGCAGTCCAAAGTACGAGCAGTACTTC.

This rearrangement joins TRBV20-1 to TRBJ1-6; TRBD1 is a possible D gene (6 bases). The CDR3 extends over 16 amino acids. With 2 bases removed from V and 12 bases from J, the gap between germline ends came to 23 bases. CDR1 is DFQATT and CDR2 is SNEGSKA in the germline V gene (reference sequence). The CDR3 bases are TGCAGTGCTAGACCCGGGGGGGGGGGCGGAAGGAAACCCCTCCACTTT. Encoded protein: CSARPGGGGGRKPLHF.

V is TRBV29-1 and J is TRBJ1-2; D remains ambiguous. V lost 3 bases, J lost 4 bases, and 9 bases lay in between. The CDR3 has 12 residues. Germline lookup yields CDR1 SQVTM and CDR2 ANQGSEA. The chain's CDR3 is CSVETNTYGYTF. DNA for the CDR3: TGCAGCGTTGAGACGAACACCTATGGCTACACCTTC.

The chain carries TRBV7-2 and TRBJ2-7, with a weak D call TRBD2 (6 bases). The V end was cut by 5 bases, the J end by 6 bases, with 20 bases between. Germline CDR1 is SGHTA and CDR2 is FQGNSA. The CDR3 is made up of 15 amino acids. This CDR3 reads CASSPSGTDALEQYF. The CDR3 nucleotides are TGTGCCAGCAGCCCATCTGGGACTGACGCCCTCGAGCAGTACTTC. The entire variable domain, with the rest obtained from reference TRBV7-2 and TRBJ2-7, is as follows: GAGVSQSPSNKVTEKGKDVELRCDPISGHTALYWYRQSLGQGLEFLIYFQGNSAPDKSGLPSDRFSAERTGGSVSTLTIQRTQQEDSAVYLCASSPSGTDALEQYFGPGTRLTVT.

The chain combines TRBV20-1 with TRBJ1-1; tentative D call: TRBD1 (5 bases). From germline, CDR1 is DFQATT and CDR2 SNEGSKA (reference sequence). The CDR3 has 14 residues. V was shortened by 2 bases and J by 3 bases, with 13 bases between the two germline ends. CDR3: CSARQGQVYTEAFF. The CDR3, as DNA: TGCAGTGCTAGACAGGGTCAAGTGTACACTGAAGCTTTCTTT.